This section outlines one T cell receptor beta chain sequence together with its context. Its antigen is as yet unknown. This CDR3 region has 16 residues. Germline V CDR1 and CDR2: SGHDT, YYEEEE. V lost 4 bases, J lost 0 bases, and 13 bases lay in between. This sample stems from a study of vaccination and CD4 T cells after COVID-19. Study in general: Overlapping peptides covering the spike proteins of SARS-CoV-2, HCoV-NL63, HCoV-OC43 and HCoV-229E were added to stimulate cells. Control wells got either CEFX epitopes, HIV-1 Nef peptides, or no peptide at all. Regarding the study as a whole: Early timepoints after natural infection were not analyzed in these convalescent patients.

Treatment given: roughly ten-day PBMC culture with coronavirus spike peptide pools or control peptides (ViraFEST assay). Researchers used the Oncomine TCR Beta short-read assay to sequence DNA from cultured CD4+ T cells. CD4+ T cells were cultured, and genomic DNA was extracted from them. TCRdb itself ran the PCR reads through MiXCR, one entry per CDR3 protein. The repertoire holds some 15,000 distinct CDR3 sequences, 35% to 40% seen once, with 15% to 20% in the top ten. V is TRBV5-6 and J is TRBJ1-4; D unresolved. This TCR came from a human donor with COVID-19. The sample was cultured CD4+ T cells from blood. CDR3 region: CASSDRTRTTNEKLFF. The CDR3 bases are TGTGCCAGCAGCGATAGGACGCGAACAACTAATGAAAAACTGTTTTTT.